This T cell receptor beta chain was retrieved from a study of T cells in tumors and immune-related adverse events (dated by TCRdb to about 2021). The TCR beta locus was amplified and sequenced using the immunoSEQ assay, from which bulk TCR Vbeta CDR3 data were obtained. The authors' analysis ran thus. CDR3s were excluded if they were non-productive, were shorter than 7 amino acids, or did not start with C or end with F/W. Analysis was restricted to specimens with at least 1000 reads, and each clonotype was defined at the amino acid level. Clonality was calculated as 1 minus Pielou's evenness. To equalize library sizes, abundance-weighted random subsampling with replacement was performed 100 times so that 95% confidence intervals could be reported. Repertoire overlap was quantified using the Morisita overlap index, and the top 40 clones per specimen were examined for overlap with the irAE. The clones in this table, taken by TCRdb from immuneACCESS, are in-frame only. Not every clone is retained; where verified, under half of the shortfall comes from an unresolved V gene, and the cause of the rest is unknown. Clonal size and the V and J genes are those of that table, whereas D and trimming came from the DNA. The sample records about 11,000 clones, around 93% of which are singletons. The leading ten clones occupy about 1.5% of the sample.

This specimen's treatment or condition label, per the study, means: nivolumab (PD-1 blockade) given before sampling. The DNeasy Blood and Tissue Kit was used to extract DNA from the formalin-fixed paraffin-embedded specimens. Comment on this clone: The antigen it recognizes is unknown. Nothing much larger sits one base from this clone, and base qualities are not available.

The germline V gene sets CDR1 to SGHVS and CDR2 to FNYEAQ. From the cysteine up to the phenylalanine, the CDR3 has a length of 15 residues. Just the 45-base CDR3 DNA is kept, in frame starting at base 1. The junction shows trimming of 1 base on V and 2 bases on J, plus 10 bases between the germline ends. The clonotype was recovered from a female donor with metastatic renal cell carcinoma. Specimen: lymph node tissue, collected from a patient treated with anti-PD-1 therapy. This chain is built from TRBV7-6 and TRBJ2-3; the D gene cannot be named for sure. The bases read TGTGCCAGCAGCTTAGATGAGTTAGACACAGATACGCAGTATTTT. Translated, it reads CASSLDELDTDTQYF.